This T cell receptor beta chain was sequenced in a study of OX40 agonist ivuxolimab in advanced cancers. With respect to the entire study: Ivuxolimab was an agonistic, fully human IgG2 monoclonal antibody directed against OX40 (CD134), a costimulatory receptor. The dose-escalation cohort was 82.7% male with a mean age of about 65 years, ranging from about 23 to 85. The purpose of peripheral TCRbeta sequencing was to test whether ivuxolimab changed TCR sequence diversity and led to clonal T-cell expansion. Partial responses were achieved by three dose-escalation patients, of whom one had hepatocellular carcinoma and two had cutaneous melanoma. Among the roughly 50 dose-escalation patients, around 19 had hepatocellular carcinoma, around 15 melanoma, 9 renal cell carcinoma and 9 head and neck cancer. The paper describes the monotherapy dose-escalation part (N = 52 patients) of the phase I trial of ivuxolimab. Intravenous ivuxolimab was administered to patients every 2 weeks at six dose levels: 0.01, 0.1, 0.3, 1.5, 3 and 10 mg/kg. Patients were allowed to have had prior anti-PD-1, anti-PD-L1 or anti-CTLA-4 therapy, and 30% to 50% of the dose-escalation patients had previously received checkpoint inhibitors. What the work shows at the level of the full study, not this receptor alone: Clonal expansion of both CD4+ and CD8+ blood T cells was observed from baseline to week 6 at doses 0.1 to 3.0 mg/kg. Low levels of normalized T-cell clonal expansion were also seen in some patients who did not respond. In the 0.1-3.0 mg/kg groups, partial responders were among the patients with the lowest normalized peripheral clonal expansion, particularly in CD8+ T cells. After ivuxolimab, CD8+ T cells had more expanded clones than CD4+ T cells on average. Antigen specificity was not determined for the clonally expanded peripheral T cells.

V lost 5 bases and J lost 0 bases; the stretch between them is 16 bases long. CDR1 MNHEY and CDR2 SMNVEV were looked up in the germline V gene (reference sequence). The CDR3 measures 16 amino acids from cysteine to phenylalanine. Only CDR3 DNA is held: 48 bases, read in frame from base 1. The trial excluded patients who had a history of autoimmune disease or were on systemic immunosuppression. Peripheral blood for TCR sequencing was collected from all dose cohorts at baseline, on cycle 4 day 1, and on cycle 7 day 1. Samples were obtained from an open-label, multicenter, first-in-human phase I dose-escalation trial of ivuxolimab. Adults with locally advanced or metastatic melanoma, renal cell carcinoma, hepatocellular carcinoma or head and neck squamous cell carcinoma were enrolled in the trial. Before TCR sequencing, CD4+ and CD8+ T cells were separately sorted from peripheral blood. To sequence the TCRbeta CDR3 region, genomic DNA was isolated from the sorted cells. TCRbeta CDR3 regions were sequenced using the immunoSEQ Assay. TCRdb took this table from immuneACCESS and kept in-frame rearrangements with V and J called. Such tables lack part of the clones; where checked against another copy, unresolved V genes explain under half of the gap, and the rest is unexplained. Here the sample has roughly 51,000 clones; roughly 89% occur a single time. Of the sample, around 1.5% falls within the top ten clones.

With respect to this clone: The antigen it recognizes is unknown. There are no base qualities to consult, and no much larger clone falls within one base.

This clonotype originated in an adult with an advanced solid tumor such as melanoma, head and neck, liver or kidney cancer. The source was CD4+ or CD8+ T cells sorted from blood, collected in a trial of the OX40 agonist ivuxolimab. The V and J segments used are TRBV27 and TRBJ1-1; TRBD1 could be the D gene, as 6 bases match. The DNA sequence is given as TGTGCCAGCAGTCGACGGAGAACAGGGATGAACACTGAAGCTTTCTTT. Translated, it gives CASSRRRTGMNTEAFF.